These 6 T cell receptor beta chains were sequenced from one sample in a study of blood T cell repertoires in COVID-19. Using immunoSEQ multiplex PCR, the repertoire was profiled, and TCRdb retains in-frame clones only, with some absent. Of some 59,000 clones in the sample, 90% were seen once. The source material was peripheral blood. Receptor source: a man aged 50 to 59 with acute or convalescent COVID-19.

Here the CDR3 DNA reads TGTGCCAGCAGTTTATTAAAGGGGAAACCCTCTGGCTACACCTTC. It encodes CASSLLKGKPSGYTF. This chain connects TRBV27 to TRBJ1-2, with D possibly matching TRBD1 (5 bases). CDR3 length: 15 amino acids. CDR1 is MNHEY and CDR2 is SMNVEV in the germline V gene (reference sequence). V shed 1 base and J shed 7 bases, with 16 bases lying between them.

The chain uses TRBV2 and TRBJ2-3; D gene ambiguous. Germline assignment: CDR1 SNHLY and CDR2 FYNNEI. V gave up 4 bases and J gave up 6 bases, with 14 bases separating them. The CDR3 is 14 residues long. The CDR3 DNA reads as TGTGCCAGCAGTGTTGGGTTAAGCGACGATACGCAGTATTTT. The encoded protein is CASSVGLSDDTQYF.

The chain recombines TRBV24-1 with TRBJ2-1; 10 nucleotides agree with TRBD2. Germline V gives CDR1 KGHDR, CDR2 SFDVKD. J lost 4 bases, V lost 4 bases, and 6 bases had no gene match. The CDR3 spans 16 residues. CDR3 sequence (DNA): TGTGCCACCAGTGACCGCCTAGCGGGAGAGTACAATGAGCAGTTCTTC. This encodes CATSDRLAGEYNEQFF.

V gene TRBV6-2 or TRBV6-3 combines with J gene TRBJ2-7, with a weak D call TRBD2 (7 bases). Germline values: CDR1 MNHEY, CDR2 SVGEGT. Trimming removed 2 bases at V and 0 bases at J, with 23 bases between. The CDR3 is 19 amino acids. The CDR3 DNA reads TGTGCCAGCAGTTACCGGTCAAACCGGCGGGGGCCCTTCTCCTACGAGCAGTACTTC. Its translation is CASSYRSNRRGPFSYEQYF.

The rearrangement uses TRBV5-1 and TRBJ1-1, with D maybe TRBD1 (5 bases). CDR1 is SGHRS, CDR2 YFSETQ, per germline. This CDR3 comprises 14 residues. V was trimmed by 0 bases and J by 5 bases, leaving 11 bases between them. The CDR3 reads CASSLVAGGTEAFF. CDR3 bases: TGCGCCAGCAGCTTGGTGGCGGGGGGAACTGAAGCTTTCTTT. The complete variable domain, with remaining parts taken from reference TRBV5-1 and TRBJ1-1, reads KAGVTQTPRYLIKTRGQQVTLSCSPISGHRSVSWYQQTPGQGLQFLFEYFSETQRNKGNFPGRFSGRQFSNSRSEMNVSTLELGDSALYLCASSLVAGGTEAFFGQGTRLTVV.

This clone was counted only a few times. This chain links TRBV7-6 with TRBJ2-5; weak D call: TRBD2 (5 bases). There are 12 residues in the CDR3. In germline, CDR1 is SGHVS, CDR2 FNYEAQ. The V end was cut by 2 bases, the J end by 5 bases, with 6 bases between. CDR3 in DNA: TGTGCCAGCAGCTTATCGGGGGAGACCCAGTACTTC. Translating it yields CASSLSGETQYF.